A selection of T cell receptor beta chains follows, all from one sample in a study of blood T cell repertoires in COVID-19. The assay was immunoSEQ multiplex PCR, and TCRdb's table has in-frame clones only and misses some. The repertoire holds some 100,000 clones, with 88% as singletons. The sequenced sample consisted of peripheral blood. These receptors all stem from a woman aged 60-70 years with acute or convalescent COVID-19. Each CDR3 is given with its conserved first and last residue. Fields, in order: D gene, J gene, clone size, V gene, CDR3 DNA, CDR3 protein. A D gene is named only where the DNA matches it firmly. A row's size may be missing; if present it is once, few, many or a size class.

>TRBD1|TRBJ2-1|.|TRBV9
TGTGCCAGCAGCGTAGGACAGGGGGTAAATAACAATGAGCAGTTCTTC
CASSVGQGVNNNEQFF
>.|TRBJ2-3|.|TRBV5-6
TGTGCCAGCAGCCTCGGGGGACCGACAGATACGCAGTATTTT
CASSLGGPTDTQYF
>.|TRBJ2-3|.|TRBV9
TGTGCCAGCAGCGCCAGCGCCCTCACAGATACGCAGTATTTT
CASSASALTDTQYF
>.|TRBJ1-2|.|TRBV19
TGTGCCAGTAGTCAAAGGAGGCTTATTGGCTACACCTTC
CASSQRRLIGYTF
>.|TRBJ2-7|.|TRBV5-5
TGTGCCAGCAGCCCCCCGGGGTTCTACGAGCAGTACTTC
CASSPPGFYEQYF
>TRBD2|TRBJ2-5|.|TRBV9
TGTGCCAGCACCACGGGAGGGGAGTGGCAAGAGACCCAGTACTTC
CASTTGGEWQETQYF
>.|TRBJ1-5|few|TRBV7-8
TGTGCCAGCAGCCCCAAGCGGGCAGACAATCAGCCCCAGCATTTT
CASSPKRADNQPQHF
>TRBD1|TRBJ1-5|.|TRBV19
TGTGCCAGTAGTCCCCTAGGGACAGGGGGAGGACAGCCCCAGCATTTT
CASSPLGTGGGQPQHF
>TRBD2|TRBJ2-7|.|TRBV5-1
TGCGCCAGCAGCTTGGAGGGACTAGCGGGAGGGACCTACGAGCAGTACTTC
CASSLEGLAGGTYEQYF
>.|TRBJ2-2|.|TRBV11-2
TGTGCCAGCAGCTCCTTTCGGGAGTTCCGCACCGGGGAGCTGTTTTTT
CASSSFREFRTGELFF